This T cell receptor beta chain was captured in a study of cytomegalovirus exposure and HLA in healthy donors. Study-wide results and limits: The classifier was said to identify cytomegalovirus status with high specificity and sensitivity. Later analysis associated a missense DCLRE1C variant with TCR beta V- and J-gene trimming. Reports indicate that TCR beta sequences accurately predicted the HLA-A and HLA-B alleles of most subjects. In a later analysis, HLA-associated beta chains showed higher expansion and lower generation probabilities than comparable chains.

Germline loops: CDR1 SEHNR, CDR2 FQNEAQ (reference sequence). V lost 1 base, J lost 7 bases, and 10 bases lay in between. There are 14 residues in the CDR3. As for this clone: The antigen is not known.

The PCR was carried out with 60 Vbeta primers and 13 Jbeta primers. Measured with immunoSEQ multiplex PCR; TCRdb has only the in-frame clones, and not every one. Counted here are fewer than 150,000 clones, under 90% occurring once; the ten biggest clones make up less than 3%. The sample comprised PBMCs. The TCR was taken from a male donor in good health and CMV-seronegative. The genes are TRBV7-9 and TRBJ2-2, with D unresolved. The DNA of the CDR3 is TGTGCCAGCAGCTTAGGTGCGGCTTTCGGGGAGCTGTTTTTT. Protein product: CASSLGAAFGELFF.